The 3 T cell receptor beta chains below all came from one sample that was sequenced in a study of human T cells and chemical hapten exposure. TCRdb recomputed calls from the RACE reads with MiXCR, one row per CDR3 protein. The table lists 150,000 to 200,000 distinct CDR3 sequences, around 25% of them singletons. Time point: patch test 3, about 24 weeks after DPC sensitization. The sample's treatment: therapeutic diphenylcyclopropenone sensitization with weekly scalp DPC. Source: whole blood, taken in connection with sensitization to the hapten diphenylcyclopropenone (DPC). These receptors were taken from a middle-aged woman with alopecia areata. Some clones in this sample may be carry-over from other donors' samples.

This chain links TRBV4-1 with TRBJ1-2, with 7 bases matching TRBD1. The CDR3 contains 15 residues. With V trimmed by 4 bases and J by 4 bases, 9 bases remained unmatched. From germline, CDR1 is MGHRA and CDR2 YSYEKL. The CDR3 bases are TGCGCCAGCAGCCCTGCACCCGGGACAGCCTATGGCTACACCTTC. Translating it yields CASSPAPGTAYGYTF.

The sample holds a few counts of this clonotype. V and J are TRBV4-2 and TRBJ1-4, with 8 nucleotides matching TRBD1. CDR1 is LGHNA and CDR2 is YNFKEQ in the germline V gene. The CDR3 spans 15 residues. The junction had 6 bases not matched to a gene; V was cut back by 2 bases and J by 7 bases. Here the CDR3 reads CASSQSGTGGEKLFF. The CDR3, as DNA: TGTGCCAGCAGCCAATCCGGGACAGGAGGTGAAAAACTGTTTTTT.

This clonotype turned up a few times. This chain connects TRBV5-1 to TRBJ1-2; TRBD1 matches 11 bases. J gave up 6 bases and V 4 bases, and 5 bases lay outside the gene matches. Germline CDR1 and CDR2: SGHRS and YFSETQ. The CDR3 totals 14 residues. The CDR3 DNA reads as TGCGCCAGCAGCATAGGACAGGGGGCGCATGGCTACACCTTC. Translated: CASSIGQGAHGYTF.